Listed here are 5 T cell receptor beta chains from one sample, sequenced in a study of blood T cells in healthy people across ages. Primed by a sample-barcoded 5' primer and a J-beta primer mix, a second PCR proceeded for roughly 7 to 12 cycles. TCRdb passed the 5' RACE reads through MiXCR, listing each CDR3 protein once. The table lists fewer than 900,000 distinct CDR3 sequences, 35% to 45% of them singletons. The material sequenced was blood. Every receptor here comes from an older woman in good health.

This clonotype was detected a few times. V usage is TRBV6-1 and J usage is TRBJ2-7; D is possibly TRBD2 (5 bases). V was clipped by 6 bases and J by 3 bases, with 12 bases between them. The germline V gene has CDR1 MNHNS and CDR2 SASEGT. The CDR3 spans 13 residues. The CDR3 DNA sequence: TGTGCCAGCAGGGAGAGGGCCGACTACGAGCAGTACTTC. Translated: CASRERADYEQYF.

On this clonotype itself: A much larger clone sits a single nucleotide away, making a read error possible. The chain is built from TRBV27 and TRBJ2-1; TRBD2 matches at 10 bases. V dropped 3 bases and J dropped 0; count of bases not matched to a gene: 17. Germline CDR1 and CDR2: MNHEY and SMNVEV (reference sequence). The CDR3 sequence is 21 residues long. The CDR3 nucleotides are TGTGCCAGCAGTTTGCTTGGGGCCAGCCGAAGCGGGAGGGGCTCCTACAATGAGCAGTTCTTC. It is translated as CASSLLGASRSGRGSYNEQFF.

CDR3 in amino acids: CSATRQGTYNEQFF. The CDR3, as DNA: TGCAGTGCTACTCGACAGGGGACCTACAATGAGCAGTTCTTC. V is TRBV20-1 and J is TRBJ2-1; 8 bases match TRBD1. Germline assignment: CDR1 DFQATT and CDR2 SNEGSKA (reference sequence). J was trimmed by 2 bases and V by 4 bases; bases with no gene match: 4. This CDR3 has 14 residues.

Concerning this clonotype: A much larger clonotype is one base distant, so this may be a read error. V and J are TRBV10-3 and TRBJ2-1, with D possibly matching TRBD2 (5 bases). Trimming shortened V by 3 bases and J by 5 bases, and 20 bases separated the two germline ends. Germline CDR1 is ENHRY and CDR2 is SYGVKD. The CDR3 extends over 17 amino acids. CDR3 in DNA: TGTGCCATCAGTGATCCCCCAGGACGAGCGGAGAACAATGAGCAGTTCTTC. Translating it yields CAISDPPGRAENNEQFF.

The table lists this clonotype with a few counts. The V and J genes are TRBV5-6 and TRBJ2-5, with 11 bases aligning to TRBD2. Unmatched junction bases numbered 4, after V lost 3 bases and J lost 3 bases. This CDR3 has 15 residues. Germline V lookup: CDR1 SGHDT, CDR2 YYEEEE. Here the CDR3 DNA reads TGTGCCAGCAGCTACGGGACTAGCGGCGAAGAGACCCAGTACTTC. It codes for CASSYGTSGEETQYF.